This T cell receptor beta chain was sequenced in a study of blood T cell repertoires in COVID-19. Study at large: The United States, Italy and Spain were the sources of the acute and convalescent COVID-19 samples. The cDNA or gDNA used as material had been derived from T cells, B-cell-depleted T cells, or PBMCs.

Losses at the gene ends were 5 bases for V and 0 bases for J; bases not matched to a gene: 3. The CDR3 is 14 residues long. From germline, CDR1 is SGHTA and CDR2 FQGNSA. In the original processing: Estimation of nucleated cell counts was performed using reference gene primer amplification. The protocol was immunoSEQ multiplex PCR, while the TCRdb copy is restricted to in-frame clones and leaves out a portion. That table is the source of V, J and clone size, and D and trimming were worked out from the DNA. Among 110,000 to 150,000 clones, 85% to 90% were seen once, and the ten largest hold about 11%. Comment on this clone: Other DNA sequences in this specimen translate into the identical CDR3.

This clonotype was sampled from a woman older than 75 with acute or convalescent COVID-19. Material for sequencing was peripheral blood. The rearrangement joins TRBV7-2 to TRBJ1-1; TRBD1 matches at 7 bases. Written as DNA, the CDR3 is TGTGCCAGCAGCCCCGGGACAGTGAACACTGAAGCTTTCTTT. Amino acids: CASSPGTVNTEAFF. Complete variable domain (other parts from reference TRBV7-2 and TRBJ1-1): GAGVSQSPSNKVTEKGKDVELRCDPISGHTALYWYRQSLGQGLEFLIYFQGNSAPDKSGLPSDRFSAERTGGSVSTLTIQRTQQEDSAVYLCASSPGTVNTEAFFGQGTRLTVV.